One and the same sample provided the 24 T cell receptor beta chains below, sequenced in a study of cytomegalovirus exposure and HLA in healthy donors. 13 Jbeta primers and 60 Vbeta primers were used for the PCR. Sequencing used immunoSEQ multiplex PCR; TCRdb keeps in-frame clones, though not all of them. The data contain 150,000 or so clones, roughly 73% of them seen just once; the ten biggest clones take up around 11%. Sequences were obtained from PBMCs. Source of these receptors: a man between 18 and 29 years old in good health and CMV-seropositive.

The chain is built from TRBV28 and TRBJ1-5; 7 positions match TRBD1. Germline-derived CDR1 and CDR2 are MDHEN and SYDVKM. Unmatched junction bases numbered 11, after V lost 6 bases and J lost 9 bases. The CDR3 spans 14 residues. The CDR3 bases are TGTGCCAGCAGAAACGGACAGGCTGGAAGGCCCCAGCATTTT. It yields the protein CASRNGQAGRPQHF.

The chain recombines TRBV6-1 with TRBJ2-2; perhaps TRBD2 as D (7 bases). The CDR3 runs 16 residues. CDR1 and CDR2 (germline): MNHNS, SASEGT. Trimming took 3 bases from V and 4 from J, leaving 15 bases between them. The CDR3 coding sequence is TGTGCCAGCAGTGATAGGGCGGGGGACACCACCGGGGAGCTGTTTTTT. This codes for CASSDRAGDTTGELFF.

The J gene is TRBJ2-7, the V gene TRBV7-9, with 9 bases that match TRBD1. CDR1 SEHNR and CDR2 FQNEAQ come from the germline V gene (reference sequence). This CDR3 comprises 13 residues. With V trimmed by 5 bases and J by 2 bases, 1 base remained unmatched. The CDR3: CASSRTGAYEQYF. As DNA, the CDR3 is TGTGCCAGCAGCCGGACAGGGGCCTACGAGCAGTACTTC.

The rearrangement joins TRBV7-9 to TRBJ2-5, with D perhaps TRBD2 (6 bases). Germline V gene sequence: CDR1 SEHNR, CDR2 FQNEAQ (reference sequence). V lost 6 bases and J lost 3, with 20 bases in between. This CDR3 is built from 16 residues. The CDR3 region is CASSLTPQREEETQYF. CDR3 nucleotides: TGTGCCAGCAGTTTAACGCCTCAGAGGGAGGAAGAGACCCAGTACTTC.

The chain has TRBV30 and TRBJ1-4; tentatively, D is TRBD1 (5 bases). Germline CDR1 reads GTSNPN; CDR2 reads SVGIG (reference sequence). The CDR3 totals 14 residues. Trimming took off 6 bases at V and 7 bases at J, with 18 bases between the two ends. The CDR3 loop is CACPREGQGEKLFF. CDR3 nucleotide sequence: TGTGCCTGCCCCAGGGAGGGGCAGGGTGAAAAACTGTTTTTT.

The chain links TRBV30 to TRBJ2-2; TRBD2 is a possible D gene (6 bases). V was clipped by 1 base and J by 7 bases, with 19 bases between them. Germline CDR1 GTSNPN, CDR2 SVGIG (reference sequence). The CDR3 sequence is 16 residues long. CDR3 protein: CAWSGVGGVRGGELFF. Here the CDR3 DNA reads TGTGCCTGGAGTGGAGTCGGGGGAGTACGGGGCGGGGAGCTGTTTTTT.

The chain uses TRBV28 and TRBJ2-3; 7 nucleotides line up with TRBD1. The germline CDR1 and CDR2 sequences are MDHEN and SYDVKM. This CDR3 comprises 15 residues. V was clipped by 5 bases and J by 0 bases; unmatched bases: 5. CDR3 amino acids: CASSVGGSSTDTQYF. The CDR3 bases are TGTGCCAGCAGTGTAGGGGGCAGTAGCACAGATACGCAGTATTTT.

CDR3 region: CASSLTGGRGGYTF. Written as DNA, the CDR3 is TGTGCCAGCAGTTTGACAGGGGGTCGAGGTGGCTACACCTTC. V usage is TRBV28 and J usage is TRBJ1-2, with 9 bases matching TRBD1. The V gene end was trimmed by 3 bases and the J gene end by 7 bases; junction bases not matched to a gene: 6. Germline assignment: CDR1 MDHEN and CDR2 SYDVKM. The CDR3 runs to 14 residues.

The CDR3: CASSLREPYEQYF. DNA of the CDR3: TGCGCCAGCAGCTTGCGGGAGCCCTACGAGCAGTACTTC. The chain uses TRBV5-1 and TRBJ2-7; perhaps TRBD2 as D (6 bases). Germline CDR1 is SGHRS and CDR2 is YFSETQ. The CDR3 is 13 amino acids. Deletions cut 1 base from V and 2 bases from J, with 7 bases between.

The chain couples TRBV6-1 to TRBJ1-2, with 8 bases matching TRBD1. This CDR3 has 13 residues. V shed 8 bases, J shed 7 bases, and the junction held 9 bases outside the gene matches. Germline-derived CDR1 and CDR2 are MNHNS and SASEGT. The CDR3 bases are TGTGCCAGCGGGGGGCCAGGGGGCAGTGGCTACACCTTC. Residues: CASGGPGGSGYTF.

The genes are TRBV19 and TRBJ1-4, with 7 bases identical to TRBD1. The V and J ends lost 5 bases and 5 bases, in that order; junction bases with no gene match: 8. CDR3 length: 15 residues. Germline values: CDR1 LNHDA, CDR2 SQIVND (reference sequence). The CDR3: CASSATTGWNEKLFF. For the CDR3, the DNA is TGTGCCAGTAGTGCCACGACAGGGTGGAATGAAAAACTGTTTTTT.

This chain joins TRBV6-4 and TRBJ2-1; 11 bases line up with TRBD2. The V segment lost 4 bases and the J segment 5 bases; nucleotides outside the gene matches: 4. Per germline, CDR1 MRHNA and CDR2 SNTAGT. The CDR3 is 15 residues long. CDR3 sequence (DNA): TGTGCCAGCAGTGCACTAGCGGGAGCCCACAATGAGCAGTTCTTC. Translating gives CASSALAGAHNEQFF.

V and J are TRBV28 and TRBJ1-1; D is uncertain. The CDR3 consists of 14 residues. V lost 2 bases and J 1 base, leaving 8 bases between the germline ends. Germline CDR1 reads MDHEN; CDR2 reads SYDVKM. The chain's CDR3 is CASSLGPRNTEAFF. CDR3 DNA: TGTGCCAGCAGTTTAGGTCCCAGGAACACTGAAGCTTTCTTT.

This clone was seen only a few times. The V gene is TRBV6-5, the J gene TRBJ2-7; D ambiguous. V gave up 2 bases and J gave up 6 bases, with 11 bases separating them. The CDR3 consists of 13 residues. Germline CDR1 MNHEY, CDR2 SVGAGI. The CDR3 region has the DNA TGTGCCAGCAGTTACGGGCGCGCTACCGAGCAGTACTTC. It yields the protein CASSYGRATEQYF.

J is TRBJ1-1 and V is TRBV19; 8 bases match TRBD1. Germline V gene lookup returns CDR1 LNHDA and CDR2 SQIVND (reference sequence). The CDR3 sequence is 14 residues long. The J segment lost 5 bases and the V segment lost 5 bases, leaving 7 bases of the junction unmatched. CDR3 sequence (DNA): TGTGCCAGTAGTCCGAGACAGGGGAGGACTGAAGCTTTCTTT. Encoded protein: CASSPRQGRTEAFF. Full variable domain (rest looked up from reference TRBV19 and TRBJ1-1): DGGITQSPKYLFRKEGQNVTLSCEQNLNHDAMYWYRQDPGQGLRLIYYSQIVNDFQKGDIAEGYSVSREKKESFPLTVTSAQKNPTAFYLCASSPRQGRTEAFFGQGTRLTVV.

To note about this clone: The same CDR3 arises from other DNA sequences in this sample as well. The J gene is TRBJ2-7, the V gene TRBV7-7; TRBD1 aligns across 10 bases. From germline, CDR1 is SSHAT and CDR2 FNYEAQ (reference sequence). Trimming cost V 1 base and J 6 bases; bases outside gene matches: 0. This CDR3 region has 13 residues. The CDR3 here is CASSLGTGGEQYF. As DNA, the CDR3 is TGTGCCAGCAGCTTAGGGACAGGGGGCGAGCAGTACTTC.

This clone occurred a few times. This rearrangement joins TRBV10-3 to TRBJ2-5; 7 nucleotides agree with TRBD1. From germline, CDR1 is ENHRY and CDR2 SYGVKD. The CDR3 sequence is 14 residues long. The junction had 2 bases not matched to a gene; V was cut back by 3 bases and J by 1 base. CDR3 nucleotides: TGTGCCATCAGTGACCGGGACAGCCAAGAGACCCAGTACTTC. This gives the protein CAISDRDSQETQYF.

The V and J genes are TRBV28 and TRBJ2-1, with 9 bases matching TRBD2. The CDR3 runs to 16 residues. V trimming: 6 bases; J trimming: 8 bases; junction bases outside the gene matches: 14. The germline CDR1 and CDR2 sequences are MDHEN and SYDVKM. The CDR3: CASSPGGSGRGHEQFF. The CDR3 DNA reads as TGTGCCAGCAGCCCCGGAGGTAGCGGGAGAGGGCATGAGCAGTTCTTC.

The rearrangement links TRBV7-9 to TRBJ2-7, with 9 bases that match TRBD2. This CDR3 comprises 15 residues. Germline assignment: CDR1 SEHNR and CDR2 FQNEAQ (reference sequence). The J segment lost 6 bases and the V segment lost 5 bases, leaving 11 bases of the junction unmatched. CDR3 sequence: CASSSGGGRAREQYF. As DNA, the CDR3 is TGTGCCAGCAGCAGTGGGGGCGGGAGGGCACGCGAGCAGTACTTC.

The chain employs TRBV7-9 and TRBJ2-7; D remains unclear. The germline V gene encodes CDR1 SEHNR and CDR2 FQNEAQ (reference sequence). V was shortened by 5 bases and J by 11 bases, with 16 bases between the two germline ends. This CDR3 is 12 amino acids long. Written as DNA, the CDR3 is TGTGCCAGCAGCCCAGGCTTCGGTTTGGAGTACTTC. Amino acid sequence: CASSPGFGLEYF.

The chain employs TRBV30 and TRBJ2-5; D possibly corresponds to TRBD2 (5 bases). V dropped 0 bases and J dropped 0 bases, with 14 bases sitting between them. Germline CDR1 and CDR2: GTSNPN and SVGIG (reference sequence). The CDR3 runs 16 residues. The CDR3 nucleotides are TGTGCCTGGAGTGTTCTCGGACTCCAGTACCAAGAGACCCAGTACTTC. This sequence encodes CAWSVLGLQYQETQYF.

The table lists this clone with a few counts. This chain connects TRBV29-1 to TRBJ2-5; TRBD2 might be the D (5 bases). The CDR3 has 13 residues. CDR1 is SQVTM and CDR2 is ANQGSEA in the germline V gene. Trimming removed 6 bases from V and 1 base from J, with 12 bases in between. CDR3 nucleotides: TGCAGCGTAGACGACGGGGTCCAAGAGACCCAGTACTTC. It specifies CSVDDGVQETQYF.

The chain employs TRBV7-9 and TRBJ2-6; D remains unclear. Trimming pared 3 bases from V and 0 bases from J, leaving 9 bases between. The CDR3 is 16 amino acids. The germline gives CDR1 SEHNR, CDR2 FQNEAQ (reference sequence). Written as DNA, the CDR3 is TGTGCCAGCAGCTTCAAAGGAGACTCTGGGGCCAACGTCCTGACTTTC. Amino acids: CASSFKGDSGANVLTF. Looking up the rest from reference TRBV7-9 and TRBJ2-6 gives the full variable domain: DTGVSQNPRHKITKRGQNVTFRCDPISEHNRLYWYRQTLGQGPEFLTYFQNEAQLEKSRLLSDRFSAERPKGSFSTLEIQRTEQGDSAMYLCASSFKGDSGANVLTFGAGSRLTVL.

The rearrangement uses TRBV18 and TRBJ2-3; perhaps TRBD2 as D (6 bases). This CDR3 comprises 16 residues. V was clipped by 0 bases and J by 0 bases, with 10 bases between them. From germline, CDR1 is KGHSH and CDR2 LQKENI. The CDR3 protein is CASSPPAGFSTDTQYF. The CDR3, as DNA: TGTGCCAGCTCACCACCGGCGGGGTTTAGCACAGATACGCAGTATTTT.